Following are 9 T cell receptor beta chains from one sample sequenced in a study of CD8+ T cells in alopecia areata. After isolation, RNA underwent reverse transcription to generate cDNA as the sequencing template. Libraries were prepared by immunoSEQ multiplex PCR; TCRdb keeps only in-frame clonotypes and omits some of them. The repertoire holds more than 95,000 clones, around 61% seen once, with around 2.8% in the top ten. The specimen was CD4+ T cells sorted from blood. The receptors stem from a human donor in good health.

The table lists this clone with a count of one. CDR3 nucleotide sequence: TGTGCCAGCAGCTCCTTGGCCGGGGAGCTGTTTTTT. Its translation: CASSSLAGELFF. V is TRBV5-4 and J is TRBJ2-2; no clear D. Germline assignment: CDR1 SGHNT and CDR2 YYREEE (reference sequence). The V end was cut by 3 bases, the J end by 6 bases, with 6 bases between. The CDR3 runs 12 residues.

The CDR3, as DNA: TGTGCCAGCAGGGAAACAGGGGGCGTCAATCAGCCCCAGCATTTT. Translated, it gives CASRETGGVNQPQHF. The genes are TRBV27 and TRBJ1-5, with 9 bases that match TRBD1. V was pared by 6 bases and J by 3 bases, with 6 bases of the junction left unmatched. This CDR3 is built from 15 residues. Germline-derived CDR1 and CDR2 are MNHEY and SMNVEV (reference sequence).

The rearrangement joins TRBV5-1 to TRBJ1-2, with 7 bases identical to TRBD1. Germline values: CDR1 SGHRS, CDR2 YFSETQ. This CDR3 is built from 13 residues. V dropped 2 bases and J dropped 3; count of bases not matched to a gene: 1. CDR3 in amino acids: CASSFQGDYGYTF. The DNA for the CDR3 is TGCGCCAGCAGCTTCCAGGGGGACTATGGCTACACCTTC.

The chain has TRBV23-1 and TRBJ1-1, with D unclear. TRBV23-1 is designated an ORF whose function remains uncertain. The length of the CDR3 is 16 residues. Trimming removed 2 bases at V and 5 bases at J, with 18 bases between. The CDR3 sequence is CASSQGKGLLGTEAFF. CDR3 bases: TGCGCCAGCAGTCAAGGGAAGGGCCTCCTGGGGACTGAAGCTTTCTTT.

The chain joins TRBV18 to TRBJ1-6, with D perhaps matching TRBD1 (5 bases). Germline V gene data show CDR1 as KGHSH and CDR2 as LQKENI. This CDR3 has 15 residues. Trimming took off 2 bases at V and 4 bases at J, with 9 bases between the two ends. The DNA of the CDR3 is TGTGCCAGCTCACCAGAGACAGCTTATAATTCACCCCTCCACTTT. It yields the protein CASSPETAYNSPLHF.

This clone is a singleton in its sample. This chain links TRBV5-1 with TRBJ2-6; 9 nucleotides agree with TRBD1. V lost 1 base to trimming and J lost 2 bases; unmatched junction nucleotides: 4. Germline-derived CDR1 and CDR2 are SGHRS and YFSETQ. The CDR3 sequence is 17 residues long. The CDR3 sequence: CASSLNRGQAGANVLTF. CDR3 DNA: TGCGCCAGCAGCTTGAACAGGGGGCAAGCTGGGGCCAACGTCCTGACTTTC.

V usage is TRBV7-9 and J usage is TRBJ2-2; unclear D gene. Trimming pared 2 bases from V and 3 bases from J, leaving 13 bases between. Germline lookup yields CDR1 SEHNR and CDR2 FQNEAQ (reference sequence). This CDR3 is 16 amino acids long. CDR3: CASSLLRSAYTGELFF. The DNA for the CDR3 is TGTGCCAGCAGCTTACTCCGGTCCGCATACACCGGGGAGCTGTTTTTT.

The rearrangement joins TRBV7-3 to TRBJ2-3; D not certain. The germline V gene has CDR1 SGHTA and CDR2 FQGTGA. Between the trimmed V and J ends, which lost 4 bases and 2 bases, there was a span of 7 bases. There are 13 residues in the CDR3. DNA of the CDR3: TGTGCCAGCAGCTCCCACCACACAGATACGCAGTATTTT. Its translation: CASSSHHTDTQYF.

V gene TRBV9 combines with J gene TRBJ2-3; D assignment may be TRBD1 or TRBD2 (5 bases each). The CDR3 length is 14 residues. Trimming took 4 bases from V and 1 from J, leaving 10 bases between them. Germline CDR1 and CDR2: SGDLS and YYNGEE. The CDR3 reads CASSIGGGTDTQYF. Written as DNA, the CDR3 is TGTGCCAGCAGCATTGGGGGAGGCACAGATACGCAGTATTTT.